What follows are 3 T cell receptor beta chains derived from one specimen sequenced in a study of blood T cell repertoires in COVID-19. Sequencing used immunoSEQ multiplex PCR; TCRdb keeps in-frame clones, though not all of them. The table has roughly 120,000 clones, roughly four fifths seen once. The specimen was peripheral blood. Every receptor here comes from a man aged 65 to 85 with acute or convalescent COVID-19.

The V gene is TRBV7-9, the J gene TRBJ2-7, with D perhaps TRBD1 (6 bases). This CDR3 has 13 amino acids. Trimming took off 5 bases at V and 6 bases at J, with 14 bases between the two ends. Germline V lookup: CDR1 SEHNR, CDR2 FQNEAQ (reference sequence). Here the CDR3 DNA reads TGTGCCAGCAGCGTACAGGGCATGAGCGAGCAGTACTTC. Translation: CASSVQGMSEQYF.

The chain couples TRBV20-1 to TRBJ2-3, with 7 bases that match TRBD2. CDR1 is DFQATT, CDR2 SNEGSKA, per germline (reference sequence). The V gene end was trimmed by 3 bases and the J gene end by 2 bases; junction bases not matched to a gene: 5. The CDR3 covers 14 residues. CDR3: CSASGAGDTDTQYF. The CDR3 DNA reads TGCAGTGCTAGTGGCGCGGGGGACACAGATACGCAGTATTTT.

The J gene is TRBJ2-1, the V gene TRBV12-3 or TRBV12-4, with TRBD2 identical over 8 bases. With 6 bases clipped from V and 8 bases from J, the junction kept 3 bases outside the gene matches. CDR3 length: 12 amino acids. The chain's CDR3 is CASSRTSYEQFF. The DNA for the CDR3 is TGTGCCAGCAGCCGGACTAGCTATGAGCAGTTCTTC.